This T cell receptor beta chain comes out of a study of blood T cell repertoires in COVID-19. A few counts support this clone. The table came from immunoSEQ multiplex PCR; TCRdb's copy has only in-frame clones and leaves some out. The table includes about 130,000 clones, about 76% detected once. V was trimmed by 4 bases and J by 5 bases, leaving 16 bases between them. CDR1 and CDR2 from the germline V gene are SNHLY and FYNNEI. The CDR3 is made up of 15 amino acids. The chain joins TRBV2 to TRBJ2-3; D is possibly TRBD2 (6 bases). The sequence was collected from a woman aged 70-85 years with COVID-19, enrolled during active disease. The sequencing sample was made of peripheral blood. The CDR3 region has the DNA TGTGCCAGCAGTGTCGGGAGTAACGGGGGAGATACGCAGTATTTT. It is translated as CASSVGSNGGDTQYF.